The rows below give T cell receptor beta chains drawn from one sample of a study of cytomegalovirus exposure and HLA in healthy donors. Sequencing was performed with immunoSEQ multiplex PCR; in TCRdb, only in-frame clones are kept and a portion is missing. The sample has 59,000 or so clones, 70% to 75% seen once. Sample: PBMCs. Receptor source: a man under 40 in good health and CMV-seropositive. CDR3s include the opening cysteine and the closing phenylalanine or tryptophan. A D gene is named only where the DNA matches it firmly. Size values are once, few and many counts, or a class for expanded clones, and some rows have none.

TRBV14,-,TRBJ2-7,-,CASSQFTGIYEQYF,TGTGCCAGCAGCCAATTTACAGGAATCTACGAGCAGTACTTC
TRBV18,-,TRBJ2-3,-,CASSLQGADTDTQYF,TGTGCCAGCTCACTACAGGGAGCAGACACAGATACGCAGTATTTT
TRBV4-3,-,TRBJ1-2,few,CASSQGYSVFSRGYTF,TGCGCCAGCAGCCAAGGCTACTCCGTCTTTAGTCGTGGCTACACCTTC
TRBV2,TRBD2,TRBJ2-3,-,CASSPSGGLITDTQYF,TGTGCCAGCAGCCCTAGCGGGGGGCTAATCACAGATACGCAGTATTTT
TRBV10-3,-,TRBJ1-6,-,CAISGGDSPLHF,TGTGCCATCAGTGGGGGGGATTCACCCCTCCACTTT
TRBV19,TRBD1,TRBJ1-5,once,CASSAGGQPQHF,TGTGCCAGTAGTGCAGGGGGCCAGCCCCAGCATTTT
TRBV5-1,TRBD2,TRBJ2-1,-,CASSFSPGGDNEQFF,TGCGCCAGCAGCTTTAGCCCGGGAGGGGACAATGAGCAGTTCTTC
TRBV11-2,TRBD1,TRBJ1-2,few,CASNSGTGYLSGYTF,TGTGCCAGCAATTCCGGGACAGGGTATTTGAGTGGCTACACCTTC
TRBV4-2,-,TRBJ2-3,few,CASSQGSDRGGKDTQYF,TGTGCCAGCAGCCAAGGCTCGGACCGAGGCGGGAAAGATACGCAGTATTTT
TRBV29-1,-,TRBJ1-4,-,CSVVRGGVGEKLFF,TGCAGCGTTGTTAGGGGTGGGGTCGGAGAAAAACTGTTTTTT
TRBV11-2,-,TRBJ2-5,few,CASSLAVTRQGTQYF,TGTGCCAGCAGCTTAGCGGTAACAAGGCAGGGGACCCAGTACTTC
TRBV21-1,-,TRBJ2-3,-,CASKPSGGLSTDTQYF,TGTGCCAGCAAGCCTAGCGGGGGCCTGAGCACAGATACGCAGTATTTT
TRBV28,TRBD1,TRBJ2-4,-,CASSFSGTALAKNIQYF,TGTGCCAGCAGTTTTTCCGGGACAGCCCTAGCCAAAAACATTCAGTACTTC
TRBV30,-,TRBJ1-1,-,CAWAQASEAFF,TGTGCCTGGGCCCAGGCGAGTGAAGCTTTCTTT
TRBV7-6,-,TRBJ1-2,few,CASSPALRDGYTF,TGTGCCAGCAGCCCCGCGCTGCGGGATGGCTACACCTTC
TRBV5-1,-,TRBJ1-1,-,CASSLPGTLTEAFF,TGCGCCAGCAGCTTGCCCGGGACTTTAACTGAAGCTTTCTTT
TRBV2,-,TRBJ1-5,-,CASSLSQGQPQHF,TGTGCCAGCAGTCTATCACAGGGCCAGCCCCAGCATTTT
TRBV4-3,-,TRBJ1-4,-,CASTPQTFAGVHEKLFF,TGCGCCAGCACCCCCCAGACGTTTGCAGGGGTCCATGAAAAACTGTTTTTT
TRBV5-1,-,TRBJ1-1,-,CASSFDQGTEAFF,TGCGCCAGCAGCTTCGATCAGGGTACTGAAGCTTTCTTT
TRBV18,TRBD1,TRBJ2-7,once,CASSPGTGISYEQYF,TGTGCCAGCTCACCCGGGACAGGGATATCCTACGAGCAGTACTTC
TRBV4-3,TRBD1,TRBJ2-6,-,CASSQPGTGASGANVLTF,TGCGCCAGCAGCCAGCCCGGGACAGGGGCCTCTGGGGCCAACGTCCTGACTTTC
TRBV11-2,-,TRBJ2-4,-,CASRGGGEIIQYF,TGTGCCAGCAGAGGGGGGGGCGAGATCATTCAGTACTTC
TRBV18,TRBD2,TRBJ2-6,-,CASSPPGGAGANVLTF,TGTGCCAGCTCACCACCTGGGGGGGCTGGGGCCAACGTCCTGACTTTC
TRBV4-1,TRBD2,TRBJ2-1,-,CASSQDLRASGGHEQFF,TGCGCCAGCAGCCAAGATTTGAGGGCTAGCGGGGGACATGAGCAGTTCTTC
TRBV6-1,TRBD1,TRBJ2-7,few,CASSNPWTGTYEQYF,TGTGCCAGCAGTAACCCCTGGACAGGGACCTACGAGCAGTACTTC
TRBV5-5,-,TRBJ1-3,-,CASSFEAGRFAGNTIYF,TGTGCCAGCAGCTTTGAGGCAGGGAGGTTCGCTGGAAACACCATATATTTT
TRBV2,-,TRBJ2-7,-,CASSVDRTSYEQYF,TGTGCCAGCAGTGTTGACAGGACCTCCTACGAGCAGTACTTC
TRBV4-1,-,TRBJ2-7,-,CASSATVASAGYEQYF,TGCGCCAGCAGCGCAACGGTGGCATCTGCGGGCTACGAGCAGTACTTC
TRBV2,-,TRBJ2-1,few,CASSELGLISSYNEQFF,TGTGCCAGCAGTGAATTGGGACTCATCAGCTCCTACAATGAGCAGTTCTTC
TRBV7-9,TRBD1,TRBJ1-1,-,CASSLTTGDRPNTEAFF,TGTGCCAGCAGCTTAACGACAGGGGACCGTCCGAACACTGAAGCTTTCTTT